The next 15 T cell receptor beta chains were all read from a single sample in a study of blood T cell repertoires in COVID-19. TCRdb keeps only in-frame clones here, not all; method: immunoSEQ multiplex PCR. This sample carries about 360,000 clones, about 80% of them seen once, and the ten largest clones take 1.1%. The sequencing sample was made of peripheral blood. The receptor set was obtained from a human donor with acute or convalescent COVID-19. The donor label of this sample is uncertain.

The chain joins TRBV2 to TRBJ2-1; D is perhaps TRBD2 (5 bases). Germline V gene sequence: CDR1 SNHLY, CDR2 FYNNEI. This CDR3 is 14 amino acids long. The germline V and J ends were trimmed by 2 bases and 5 bases, with 10 bases remaining between them. The CDR3, as DNA: TGTGCCAGCAGTGAAACCCGAGGGCACAATGAGCAGTTCTTC. Translation gives CASSETRGHNEQFF.

As DNA, the CDR3 is TGCGCCAGCAGTGAGGGTACAGGGGTGGGTACAGATACGCAGTATTTT. Protein: CASSEGTGVGTDTQYF. The chain combines TRBV10-2 with TRBJ2-3, with 7 nucleotides matching TRBD1. The CDR3 is 16 amino acids. With 2 bases clipped from V and 3 bases from J, the junction kept 8 bases outside the gene matches. Germline V lookup: CDR1 WSHSY, CDR2 SAAADI.

This clone was recorded once. V gene TRBV7-6 combines with J gene TRBJ1-2; D is undetermined. Germline CDR1 and CDR2: SGHVS and FNYEAQ. Deletions cut 1 base from V and 8 bases from J, with 8 bases between. The length of the CDR3 is 12 residues. In nucleotides, the CDR3 is TGTGCCAGCAGCTTAGATCGGTCCGGCTACACCTTC. Its translation is CASSLDRSGYTF.

The CDR3 DNA reads TGTGCCAGCAGTGAAGTGGCCAGGGGCAGCAATCAGCCCCAGCATTTT. Protein product: CASSEVARGSNQPQHF. The chain links TRBV2 to TRBJ1-5, with D perhaps TRBD1 (6 bases). The CDR3 spans 16 residues. Between the trimmed V and J ends, which lost 1 base and 1 base, there was a span of 11 bases. Germline V lookup: CDR1 SNHLY, CDR2 FYNNEI.

The gene calls are TRBV5-5 and TRBJ2-7; D is uncertain. V gave up 1 base and J gave up 1 base, with 9 bases separating them. The CDR3 loop spans 14 amino acids. Germline-derived CDR1 and CDR2 are SGHKS and YYEKEE (reference sequence). This CDR3 reads CASSLFVESYEQYF. The CDR3 DNA reads TGTGCCAGCAGCTTGTTTGTAGAGTCCTACGAGCAGTACTTC. The full variable domain, in which reference TRBV5-5 and TRBJ2-7 provide the parts outside the CDR3, is DAGVTQSPTHLIKTRGQQVTLRCSPISGHKSVSWYQQVLGQGPQFIFQYYEKEERGRGNFPDRFSARQFPNYSSELNVNALLLGDSALYLCASSLFVESYEQYFGPGTRLTVT.

The V and J genes are TRBV1 and TRBJ1-2; TRBD1 is taken as the D call from the table, unchecked against the DNA. TRBV1 counts as a pseudogene. This CDR3 is 16 amino acids long. The CDR3 reads CTSSQDRTGKDYGYTF. The CDR3 DNA follows: TGCACCAGCAGCCAAGATCGGACAGGTAAGGACTATGGCTACACCTTC.

The rearrangement joins TRBV5-6 to TRBJ1-6; D ambiguous. The CDR3 extends over 15 amino acids. V lost 6 bases and J 7 bases, leaving 17 bases between the germline ends. Per germline, CDR1 SGHDT and CDR2 YYEEEE. DNA of the CDR3: TGTGCCAGCACCGCCCGGGAGGGCCGAAATTCACCCCTCCACTTT. Encoded protein: CASTAREGRNSPLHF.

This chain links TRBV19 with TRBJ1-5; maybe TRBD1 (6 bases). Germline V gene sequence: CDR1 LNHDA, CDR2 SQIVND (reference sequence). Trimming pared 3 bases from V and 1 base from J, leaving 10 bases between. This CDR3 has 15 residues. The CDR3 here is CASSIYGQSNQPQHF. DNA for the CDR3: TGTGCCAGTAGTATTTATGGACAGAGCAATCAGCCCCAGCATTTT.

V gene TRBV27 combines with J gene TRBJ2-7, with 8 bases lining up with TRBD2. V shed 2 bases, J shed 2 bases, and the junction held 5 bases outside the gene matches. Germline V gene data show CDR1 as MNHEY and CDR2 as SMNVEV (reference sequence). The CDR3 has 15 residues. In DNA form, the CDR3 reads TGTGCCAGCAGTTTACGGGGTAGCGGGACCTACGAGCAGTACTTC. Its translation is CASSLRGSGTYEQYF.

A note on this clone: Distinct nucleotide sequences in the sample also encode this CDR3. The rearrangement links TRBV2 to TRBJ2-7; D remains ambiguous. Deletions cut 4 bases from V and 0 bases from J, with 4 bases between. CDR3 length equals 12 residues. Germline lookup yields CDR1 SNHLY and CDR2 FYNNEI. The CDR3 coding sequence is TGTGCCAGCAGTGCCAGCTCCTACGAGCAGTACTTC. Translation: CASSASSYEQYF.

The chain has TRBV11-2 and TRBJ1-3; D uncertain. Germline lookup yields CDR1 SGHAT and CDR2 FQNNGV. The CDR3 extends over 14 amino acids. Trimming cost V 7 bases and J 1 base, with 11 bases left between them. The CDR3 bases are TGTGCCAGCACGAACAGCTTTTCTGGAAACACCATATATTTT. Amino acid sequence: CASTNSFSGNTIYF.

The chain has TRBV25-1 and TRBJ1-2; no reliable D call. V gave up 2 bases and J gave up 4 bases, with 11 bases separating them. Germline V gene sequence: CDR1 MGHDK, CDR2 SYGVNS. The CDR3 runs to 14 residues. The CDR3 region is CASSERQLPYGYTF. CDR3 bases: TGTGCCAGCAGTGAAAGACAATTACCCTATGGCTACACCTTC.

This clone has just one count. This chain connects TRBV7-2 to TRBJ1-5; D ambiguous. V dropped 2 bases and J dropped 6 bases, with 11 bases sitting between them. Germline V lookup: CDR1 SGHTA, CDR2 FQGNSA. This CDR3 comprises 14 residues. This CDR3 is CASSLMRGRQPQHF. Written as DNA, the CDR3 is TGTGCCAGCAGCTTAATGAGAGGGCGTCAGCCCCAGCATTTT.

This clone has only a few counts. The chain joins TRBV7-9 to TRBJ2-1; TRBD1 matches 9 bases. V trimming: 5 bases; J trimming: 0 bases; junction bases outside the gene matches: 2. The germline V gene has CDR1 SEHNR and CDR2 FQNEAQ (reference sequence). This CDR3 comprises 15 residues. In DNA form, the CDR3 reads TGTGCCAGCAGCCTGGGACAGGGCTCCTACAATGAGCAGTTCTTC. Its protein product is CASSLGQGSYNEQFF.

The chain is built from TRBV3-1 (or the pseudogene TRBV3-2) and TRBJ2-6; D gene uncertain. The germline V and J ends were trimmed by 4 bases and 3 bases, with 7 bases remaining between them. Germline lookup yields CDR1 LGHDT and CDR2 YNNKEL (reference sequence). The CDR3 extends over 14 amino acids. The CDR3 DNA reads as TGTGCCAGCAGCCTACTGTATGGGGCCAACGTCCTGACTTTC. The encoded protein is CASSLLYGANVLTF.